This is a list of T cell receptor beta chains from one sample in a study of cytomegalovirus exposure and HLA in healthy donors. Generated by immunoSEQ multiplex PCR, the TCRdb table keeps only in-frame clones and is missing some. The top ten hold roughly 4.7% of the sample, which has 150,000 to 200,000 clones, 80% seen once. Sequencing was carried out using PBMCs. The receptors were gathered from a woman between 50 and 59 years old in good health and CMV-seropositive. Both conserved end residues are part of each CDR3. D genes are given only for firm matches. Clone sizes are given selectively: once, few, many, or a class where the clone is expanded.

clone_size: few
j_call: TRBJ1-2
d_call: NA
v_call: TRBV29-1
cdr3_nt: TGCAGCGTACAACAGGGAAACTATGGCTACACCTTC
cdr3_aa: CSVQQGNYGYTF

clone_size: NA
j_call: TRBJ2-3
d_call: NA
v_call: TRBV6-4
cdr3_nt: TGTGCCAGCAAAAGGGCAGGGTCCAGCACAGATACGCAGTATTTT
cdr3_aa: CASKRAGSSTDTQYF

clone_size: NA
j_call: TRBJ2-2
d_call: TRBD1
v_call: TRBV4-1
cdr3_nt: TGCGCCAGCAGCCAAGATCTCCACAGGGGGCAAGGCGGGGAGCTGTTTTTT
cdr3_aa: CASSQDLHRGQGGELFF

clone_size: NA
j_call: TRBJ2-7
d_call: NA
v_call: TRBV6-1
cdr3_nt: TGTGCCAGCACGAGGTCAATAGGGGGCTACGAGCAGTACTTC
cdr3_aa: CASTRSIGGYEQYF

clone_size: NA
j_call: TRBJ2-1
d_call: NA
v_call: TRBV7-2
cdr3_nt: TGTGCCAGCAGCCCGGTAAGCGGAGAGCAGTTCTTC
cdr3_aa: CASSPVSGEQFF

clone_size: NA
j_call: TRBJ1-2
d_call: NA
v_call: TRBV4-2
cdr3_nt: TGTGCCAGCAGCCAAGATGTCGGGCCCCGGGGGGGCGGCTACACCTTC
cdr3_aa: CASSQDVGPRGGGYTF

clone_size: few
j_call: TRBJ1-1
d_call: NA
v_call: TRBV30
cdr3_nt: TGTGCCTGGAGAACAATCGGGACTGAAGCTTTCTTT
cdr3_aa: CAWRTIGTEAFF

clone_size: NA
j_call: TRBJ2-5
d_call: TRBD1
v_call: TRBV6-6
cdr3_nt: TGTGCCAGCAGTTACTCGGGACAGTGGGACCAAGAGACCCAGTACTTC
cdr3_aa: CASSYSGQWDQETQYF

clone_size: NA
j_call: TRBJ2-7
d_call: TRBD1
v_call: TRBV10-2
cdr3_nt: TGCGCCAGCAGAAGGACAGGCGATTTACCCTACGAGCAGTACTTC
cdr3_aa: CASRRTGDLPYEQYF

clone_size: once
j_call: TRBJ1-5
d_call: TRBD1
v_call: TRBV5-1
cdr3_nt: TGCGCCAGCAGCCCACAGGGGGCTAATCAGCCCCAGCATTTT
cdr3_aa: CASSPQGANQPQHF